This T cell receptor (beta chain) was recorded in a study of blood T cells in healthy people across ages. Using a J-beta primer mix together with a sample-barcoded 5' primer, a second PCR was run for about 6 to 11 cycles. Each CDR3 protein is one row after TCRdb ran MiXCR on the 5' RACE reads. The sample comprises 600,000 to 1,000,000 distinct CDR3 sequences, roughly 60% of which are singletons, and 22% rests with the top ten. Overall study findings and caveats: PBMCs that were unsorted prevented a conclusive naive versus antigen-experienced comparison. Strongly correlated with naive T cell percentage was TCR beta diversity.

The CDR3 length is 13 residues. In germline, CDR1 is SQVTM, CDR2 ANQGSEA. Trimming removed 2 bases at V and 5 bases at J, with 12 bases between. Isolation of PBMCs gave at least 6.5 million cells per sample. This clonotype was seen a few times. Its antigen is unidentified. The TCR sequence derives from a man aged 25-45 years in good health. This chain uses TRBV29-1 with TRBJ2-5; a possible D gene is TRBD1 (6 bases). The sequenced sample consisted of blood. CDR3 sequence (DNA): TGCAGCGTTGAAAAACAGGGCGTGGAGACCCAGTACTTC. Its protein product is CSVEKQGVETQYF.